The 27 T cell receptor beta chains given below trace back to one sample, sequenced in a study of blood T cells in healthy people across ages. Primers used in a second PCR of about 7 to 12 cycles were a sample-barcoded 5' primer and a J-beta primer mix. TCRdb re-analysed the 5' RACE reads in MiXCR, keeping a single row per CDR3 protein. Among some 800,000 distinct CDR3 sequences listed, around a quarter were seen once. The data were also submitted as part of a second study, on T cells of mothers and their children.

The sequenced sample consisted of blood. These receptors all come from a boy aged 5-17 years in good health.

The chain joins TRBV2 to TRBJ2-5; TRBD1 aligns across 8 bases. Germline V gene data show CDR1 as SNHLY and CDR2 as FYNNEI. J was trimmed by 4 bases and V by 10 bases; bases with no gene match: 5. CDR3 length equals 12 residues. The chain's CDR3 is CATRGQRETQYF. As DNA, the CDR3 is TGTGCCACCAGGGGGCAGAGAGAGACCCAGTACTTC.

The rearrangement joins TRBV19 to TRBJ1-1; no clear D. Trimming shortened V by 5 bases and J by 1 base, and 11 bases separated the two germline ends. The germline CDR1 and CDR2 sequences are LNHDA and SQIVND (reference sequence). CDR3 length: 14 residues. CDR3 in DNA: TGTGCCAGTAGTCCGCACACGCCGAACACTGAAGCTTTCTTT. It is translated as CASSPHTPNTEAFF.

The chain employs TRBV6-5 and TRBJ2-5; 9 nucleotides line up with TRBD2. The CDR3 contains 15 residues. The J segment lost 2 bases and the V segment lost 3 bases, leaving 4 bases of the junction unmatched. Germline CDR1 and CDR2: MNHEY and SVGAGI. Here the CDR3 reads CASSYFAGGQETQYF. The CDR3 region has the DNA TGTGCCAGCAGTTATTTCGCGGGAGGGCAAGAGACCCAGTACTTC.

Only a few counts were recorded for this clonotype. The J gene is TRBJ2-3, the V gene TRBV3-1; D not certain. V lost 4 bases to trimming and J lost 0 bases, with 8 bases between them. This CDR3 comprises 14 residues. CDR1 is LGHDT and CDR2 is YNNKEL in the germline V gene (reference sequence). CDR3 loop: CASSLSYSTDTQYF. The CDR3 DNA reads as TGTGCCAGCAGCCTCAGTTACAGCACAGATACGCAGTATTTT.

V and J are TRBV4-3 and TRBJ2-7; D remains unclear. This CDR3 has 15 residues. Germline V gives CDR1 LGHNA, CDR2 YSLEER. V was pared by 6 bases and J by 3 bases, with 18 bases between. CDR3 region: CASSPFIGGSYEQYF. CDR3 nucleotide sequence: TGCGCCAGCAGTCCGTTCATTGGCGGTAGCTACGAGCAGTACTTC.

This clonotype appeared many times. This CDR3 is CSVEGARQETQYF. The CDR3 DNA sequence: TGCAGCGTTGAAGGCGCCAGACAAGAGACCCAGTACTTC. V and J are TRBV29-1 and TRBJ2-5; D is ambiguous. In germline, CDR1 is SQVTM, CDR2 ANQGSEA. The germline V and J ends were trimmed by 1 base and 2 bases, with 8 bases remaining between them. CDR3 length equals 13 residues.

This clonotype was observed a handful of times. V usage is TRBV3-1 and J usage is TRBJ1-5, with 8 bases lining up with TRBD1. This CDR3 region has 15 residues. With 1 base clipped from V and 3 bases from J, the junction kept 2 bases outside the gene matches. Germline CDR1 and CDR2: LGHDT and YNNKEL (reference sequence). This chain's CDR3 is CASSQGTGNNQPQHF. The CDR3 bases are TGTGCCAGCAGCCAAGGGACAGGGAACAATCAGCCCCAGCATTTT.

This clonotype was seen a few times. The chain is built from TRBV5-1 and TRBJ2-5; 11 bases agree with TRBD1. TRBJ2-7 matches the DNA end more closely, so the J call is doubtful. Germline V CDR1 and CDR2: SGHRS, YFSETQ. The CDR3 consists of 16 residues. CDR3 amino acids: CASSVNSGTGGYEQYF. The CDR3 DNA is TGCGCCAGCAGCGTAAATTCCGGGACAGGGGGATACGAGCAGTACTTC.

The CDR3 sequence: CSARDTGLRTTEAFF. In DNA form, the CDR3 reads TGCAGTGCTAGAGACACAGGGCTACGGACCACTGAAGCTTTCTTT. The V and J genes are TRBV20-1 and TRBJ1-1, with TRBD1 as a possible D gene (6 bases). V lost 0 bases and J lost 4, with 15 bases in between. CDR3 length equals 15 residues. Per germline, CDR1 DFQATT and CDR2 SNEGSKA (reference sequence).

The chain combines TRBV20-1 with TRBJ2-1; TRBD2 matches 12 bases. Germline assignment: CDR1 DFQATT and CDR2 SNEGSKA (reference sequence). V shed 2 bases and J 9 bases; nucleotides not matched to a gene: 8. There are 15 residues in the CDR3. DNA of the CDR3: TGCAGTGCTAGATCACTAGCGGGGGGAGGCAGTGAGCAGTTCTTC. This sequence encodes CSARSLAGGGSEQFF.

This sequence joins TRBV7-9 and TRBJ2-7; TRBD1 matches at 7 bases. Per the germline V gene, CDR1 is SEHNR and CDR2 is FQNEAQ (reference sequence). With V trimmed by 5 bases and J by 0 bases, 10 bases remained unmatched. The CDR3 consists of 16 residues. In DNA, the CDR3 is TGTGCCAGCAGCCCCACAGGGGCTACCAGCTCCTACGAGCAGTACTTC. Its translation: CASSPTGATSSYEQYF.

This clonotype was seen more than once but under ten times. In DNA, the CDR3 is TGCAGCGTTGTAGGACTAGCGCGCTACGAGCAGTACTTC. Protein sequence: CSVVGLARYEQYF. This rearrangement joins TRBV29-1 to TRBJ2-7, with 9 nucleotides matching TRBD2. The J segment lost 3 bases and the V segment lost 4 bases, leaving 4 bases of the junction unmatched. CDR1 and CDR2 from the germline V gene are SQVTM and ANQGSEA. The CDR3 has 13 amino acids.

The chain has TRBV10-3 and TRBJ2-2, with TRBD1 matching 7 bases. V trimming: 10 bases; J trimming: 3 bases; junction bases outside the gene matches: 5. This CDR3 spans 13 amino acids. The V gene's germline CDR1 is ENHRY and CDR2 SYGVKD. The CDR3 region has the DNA TGTGCCAAAAGACAGGGAGACACCGGGGAGCTGTTTTTT. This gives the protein CAKRQGDTGELFF.

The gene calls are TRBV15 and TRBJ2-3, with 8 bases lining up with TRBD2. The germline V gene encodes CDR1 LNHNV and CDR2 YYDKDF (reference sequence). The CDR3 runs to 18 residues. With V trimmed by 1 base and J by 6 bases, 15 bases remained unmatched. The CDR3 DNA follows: TGTGCCACCAGCAGAGTCCCCACAGCGGGAGCCTTTTGGGATACGCAGTATTTT. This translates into CATSRVPTAGAFWDTQYF.

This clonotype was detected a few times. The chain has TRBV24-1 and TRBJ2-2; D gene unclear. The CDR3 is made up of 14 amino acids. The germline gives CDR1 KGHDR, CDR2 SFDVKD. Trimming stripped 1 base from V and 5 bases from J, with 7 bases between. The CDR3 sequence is CATSDLVGTGELFF. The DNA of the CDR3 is TGTGCCACCAGTGATTTAGTTGGGACCGGGGAGCTGTTTTTT.

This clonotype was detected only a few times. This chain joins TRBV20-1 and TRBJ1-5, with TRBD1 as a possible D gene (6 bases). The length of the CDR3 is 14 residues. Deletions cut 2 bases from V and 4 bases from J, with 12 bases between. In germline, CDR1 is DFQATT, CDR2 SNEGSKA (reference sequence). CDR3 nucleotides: TGCAGTGCTAGATCGGGGGCCGAAAATCAGCCCCAGCATTTT. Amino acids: CSARSGAENQPQHF.

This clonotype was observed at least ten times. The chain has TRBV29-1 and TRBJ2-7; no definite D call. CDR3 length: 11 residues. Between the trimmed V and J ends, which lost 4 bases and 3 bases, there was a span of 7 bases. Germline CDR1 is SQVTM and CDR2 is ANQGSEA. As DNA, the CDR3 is TGCAGCGTTGCGGGCGACTACGAGCAGTACTTC. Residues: CSVAGDYEQYF.

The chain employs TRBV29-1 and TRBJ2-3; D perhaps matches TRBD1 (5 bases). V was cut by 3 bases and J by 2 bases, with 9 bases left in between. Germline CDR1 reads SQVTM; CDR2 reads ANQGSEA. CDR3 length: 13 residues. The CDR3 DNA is TGCAGCGTTGAGGGCAGGGCCACAGATACGCAGTATTTT. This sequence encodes CSVEGRATDTQYF.

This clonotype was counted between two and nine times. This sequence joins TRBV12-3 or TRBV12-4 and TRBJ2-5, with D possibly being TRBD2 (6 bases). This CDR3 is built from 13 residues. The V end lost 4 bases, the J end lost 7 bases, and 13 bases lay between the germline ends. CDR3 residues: CASSWGDRTTQYF. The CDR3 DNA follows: TGTGCCAGCAGTTGGGGGGACCGGACGACCCAGTACTTC.

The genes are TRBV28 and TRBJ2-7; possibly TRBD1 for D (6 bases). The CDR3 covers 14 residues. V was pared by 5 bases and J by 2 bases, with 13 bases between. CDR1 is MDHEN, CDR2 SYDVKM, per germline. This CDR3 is CASSPNRDPYEQYF. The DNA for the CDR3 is TGTGCCAGCAGTCCTAACAGGGACCCCTACGAGCAGTACTTC.

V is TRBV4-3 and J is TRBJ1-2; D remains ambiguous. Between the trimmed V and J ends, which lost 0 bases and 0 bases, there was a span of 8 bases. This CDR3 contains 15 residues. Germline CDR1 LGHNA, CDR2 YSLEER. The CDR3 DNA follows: TGCGCCAGCAGCCAAGATGCGGGTGCTAACTATGGCTACACCTTC. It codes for CASSQDAGANYGYTF.

The CDR3 region is CSAYPRNTEAFF. In nucleotides, the CDR3 is TGCAGTGCTTACCCCCGGAACACTGAAGCTTTCTTT. The V call is TRBV20-1, the J call TRBJ1-1, with D unclear. CDR3 length: 12 residues. The V end was cut by 5 bases, the J end by 1 base, with 8 bases between. Germline lookup yields CDR1 DFQATT and CDR2 SNEGSKA (reference sequence).

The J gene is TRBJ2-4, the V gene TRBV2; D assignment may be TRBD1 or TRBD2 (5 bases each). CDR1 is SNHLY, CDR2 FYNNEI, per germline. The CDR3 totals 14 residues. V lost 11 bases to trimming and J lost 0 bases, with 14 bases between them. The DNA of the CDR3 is TGTGCCGGCATGAGAGGGGAAGCCAAAAACATTCAGTACTTC. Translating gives CAGMRGEAKNIQYF.

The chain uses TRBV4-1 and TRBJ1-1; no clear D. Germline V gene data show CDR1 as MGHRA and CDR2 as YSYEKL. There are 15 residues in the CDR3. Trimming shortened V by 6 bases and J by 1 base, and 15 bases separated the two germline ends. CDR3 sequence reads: CASRRQDGENTEAFF. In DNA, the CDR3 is TGCGCCAGCAGAAGGCAGGACGGTGAGAACACTGAAGCTTTCTTT.

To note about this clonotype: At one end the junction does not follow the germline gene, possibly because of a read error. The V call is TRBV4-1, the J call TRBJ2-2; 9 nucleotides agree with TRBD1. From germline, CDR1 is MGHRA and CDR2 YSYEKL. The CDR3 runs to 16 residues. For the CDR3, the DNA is TGCGCCGGCAGCCAGGAAACAGGGGGCCCCGGCGGGGAGCTGTTTTTT. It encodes CAGSQETGGPGGELFF.

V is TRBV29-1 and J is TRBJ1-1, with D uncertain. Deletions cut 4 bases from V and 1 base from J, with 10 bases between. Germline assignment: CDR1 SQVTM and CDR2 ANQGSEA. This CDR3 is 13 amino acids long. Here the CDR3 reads CSVGLIWNTEAFF. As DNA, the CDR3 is TGCAGCGTTGGATTAATTTGGAACACTGAAGCTTTCTTT.

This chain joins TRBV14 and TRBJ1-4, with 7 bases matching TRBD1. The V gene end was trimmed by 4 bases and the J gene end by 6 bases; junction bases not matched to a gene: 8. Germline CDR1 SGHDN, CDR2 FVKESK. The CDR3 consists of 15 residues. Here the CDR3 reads CASSPLTGEDEKLFF. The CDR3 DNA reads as TGTGCCAGCAGCCCCCTAACAGGGGAAGATGAAAAACTGTTTTTT.